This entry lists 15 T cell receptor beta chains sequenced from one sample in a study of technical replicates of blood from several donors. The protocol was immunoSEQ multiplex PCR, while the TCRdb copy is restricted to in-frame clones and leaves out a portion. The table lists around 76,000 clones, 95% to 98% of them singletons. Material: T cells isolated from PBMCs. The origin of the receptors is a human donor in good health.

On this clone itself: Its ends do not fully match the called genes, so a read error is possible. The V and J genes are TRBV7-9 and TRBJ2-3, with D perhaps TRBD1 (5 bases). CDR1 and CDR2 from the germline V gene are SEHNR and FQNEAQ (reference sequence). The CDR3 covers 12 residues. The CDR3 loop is CASSFARDRQYF. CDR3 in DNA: TGTGCCAGCAGCTTTGCCAGGGATAGGCAGTATTTT.

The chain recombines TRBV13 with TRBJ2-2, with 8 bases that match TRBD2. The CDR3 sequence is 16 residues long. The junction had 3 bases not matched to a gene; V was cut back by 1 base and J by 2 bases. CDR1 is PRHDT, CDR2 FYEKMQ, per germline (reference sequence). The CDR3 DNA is TGTGCCAGCAGCTTAGAACGGGAGGGAAACACCGGGGAGCTGTTTTTT. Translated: CASSLEREGNTGELFF.

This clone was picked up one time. The CDR3 bases are TGTGCCAGTGGACGGACAGGGGGGACTGGGGCTGAAGCTTTCTTT. Its protein is CASGRTGGTGAEAFF. The V gene is TRBV19, the J gene TRBJ1-1, with 10 positions matching TRBD1. CDR1 and CDR2 from the germline V gene are LNHDA and SQIVND (reference sequence). With V trimmed by 8 bases and J by 6 bases, 12 bases remained unmatched. The CDR3 loop spans 15 amino acids.

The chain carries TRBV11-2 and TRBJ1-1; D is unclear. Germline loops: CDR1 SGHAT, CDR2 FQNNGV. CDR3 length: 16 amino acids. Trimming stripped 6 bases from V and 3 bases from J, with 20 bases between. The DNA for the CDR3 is TGTGCCAGCAGTTTCCTCTCGAGAGGCGGGGACACTGAAGCTTTCTTT. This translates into CASSFLSRGGDTEAFF.

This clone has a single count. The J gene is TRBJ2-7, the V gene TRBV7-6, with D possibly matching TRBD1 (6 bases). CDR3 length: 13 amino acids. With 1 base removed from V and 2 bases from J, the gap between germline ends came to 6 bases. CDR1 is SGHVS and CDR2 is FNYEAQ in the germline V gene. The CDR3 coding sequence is TGTGCCAGCAGCTTAGGGACAGCCTACGAGCAGTACTTC. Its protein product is CASSLGTAYEQYF.

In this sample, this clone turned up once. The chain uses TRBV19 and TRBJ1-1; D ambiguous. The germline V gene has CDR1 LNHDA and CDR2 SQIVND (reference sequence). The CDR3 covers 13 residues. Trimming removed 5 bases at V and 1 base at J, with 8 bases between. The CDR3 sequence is CASSPRENTEAFF. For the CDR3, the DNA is TGTGCCAGTAGTCCGCGGGAGAACACTGAAGCTTTCTTT.

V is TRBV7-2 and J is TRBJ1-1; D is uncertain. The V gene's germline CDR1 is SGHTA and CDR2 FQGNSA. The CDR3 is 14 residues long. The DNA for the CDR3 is TGTGCTAGCTCTGGAGGAGAAATCAACACTGAAGCTTTCTTT. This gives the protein CASSGGEINTEAFF.

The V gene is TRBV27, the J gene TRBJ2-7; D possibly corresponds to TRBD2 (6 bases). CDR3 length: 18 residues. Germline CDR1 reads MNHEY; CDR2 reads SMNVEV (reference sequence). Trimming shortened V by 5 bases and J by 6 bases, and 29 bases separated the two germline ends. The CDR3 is CASSLTQKLLASGFEQYF. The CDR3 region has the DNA TGTGCCAGCAGTCTAACCCAAAAATTACTAGCTTCAGGGTTCGAGCAGTACTTC.

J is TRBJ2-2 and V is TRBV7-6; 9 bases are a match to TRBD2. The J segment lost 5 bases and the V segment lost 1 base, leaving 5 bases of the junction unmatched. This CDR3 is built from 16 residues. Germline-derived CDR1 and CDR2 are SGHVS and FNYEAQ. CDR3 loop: CASSLGTSVGTGELFF. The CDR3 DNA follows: TGTGCCAGCAGCTTAGGGACTAGCGTCGGTACCGGGGAGCTGTTTTTT.

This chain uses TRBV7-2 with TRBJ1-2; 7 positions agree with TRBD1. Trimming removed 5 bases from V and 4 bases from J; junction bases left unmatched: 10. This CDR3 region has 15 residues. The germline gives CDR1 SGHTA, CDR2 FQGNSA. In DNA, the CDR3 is TGTGCCAGCAGCCAAGATACCGGGACAGCCTATGGCTACACCTTC. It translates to CASSQDTGTAYGYTF.

CDR3 sequence: CASSEQGGEKLFF. DNA of the CDR3: TGTGCCAGCAGTGAACAGGGTGGGGAAAAACTGTTTTTT. J is TRBJ1-4 and V is TRBV2; a weak D match, TRBD1 (5 bases). This CDR3 comprises 13 residues. Germline V gene sequence: CDR1 SNHLY, CDR2 FYNNEI. The ends were cut back, 2 bases at V and 8 bases at J, with 9 bases in the middle.

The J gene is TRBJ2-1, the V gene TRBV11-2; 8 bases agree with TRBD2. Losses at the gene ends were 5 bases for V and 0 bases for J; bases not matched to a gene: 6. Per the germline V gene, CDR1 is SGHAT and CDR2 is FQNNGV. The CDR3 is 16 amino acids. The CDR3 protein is CASSQGLARSYNEQFF. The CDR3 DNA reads TGTGCCAGCAGCCAAGGACTAGCCCGCTCCTACAATGAGCAGTTCTTC. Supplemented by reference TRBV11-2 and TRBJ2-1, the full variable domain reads EAGVAQSPRYKIIEKRQSVAFWCNPISGHATLYWYQQILGQGPKLLIQFQNNGVVDDSQLPKDRFSAERLKGVDSTLKIQPAKLEDSAVYLCASSQGLARSYNEQFFGPGTRLTVL.

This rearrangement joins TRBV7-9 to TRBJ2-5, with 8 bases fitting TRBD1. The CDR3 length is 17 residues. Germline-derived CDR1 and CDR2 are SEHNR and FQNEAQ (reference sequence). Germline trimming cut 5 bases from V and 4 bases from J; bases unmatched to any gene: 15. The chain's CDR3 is CASSPRVDRVVRETQYF. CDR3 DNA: TGTGCCAGCAGCCCTAGGGTGGACAGGGTGGTACGAGAGACCCAGTACTTC.

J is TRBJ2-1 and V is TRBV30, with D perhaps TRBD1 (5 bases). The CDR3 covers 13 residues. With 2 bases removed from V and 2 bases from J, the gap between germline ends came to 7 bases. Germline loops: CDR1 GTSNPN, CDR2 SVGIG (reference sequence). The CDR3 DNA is TGTGCCTGGAGTAGGGGTACCTACAATGAGCAGTTCTTC. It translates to CAWSRGTYNEQFF.

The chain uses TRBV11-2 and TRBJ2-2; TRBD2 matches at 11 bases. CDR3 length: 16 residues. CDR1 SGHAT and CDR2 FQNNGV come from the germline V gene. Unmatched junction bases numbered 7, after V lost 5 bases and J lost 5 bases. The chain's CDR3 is CASSRIAGGPTGELFF. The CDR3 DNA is TGTGCCAGCAGCCGCATAGCGGGAGGGCCTACCGGGGAGCTGTTTTTT.